What follows are 13 T cell receptor beta chains derived from one specimen sequenced in a study of blood T cell repertoires in COVID-19. TCRdb's table, derived via immunoSEQ multiplex PCR, lists solely in-frame clones and lacks some. Of 150,000 to 200,000 clones in the sample, around 90% were seen once. Sequenced: peripheral blood. The receptors were sampled from a human donor in a cohort sampled during active COVID-19.

The rearrangement links TRBV6-2 or TRBV6-3 to TRBJ2-7; 10 bases are shared with TRBD2. V lost 0 bases to trimming and J lost 3 bases; unmatched junction nucleotides: 5. CDR1 and CDR2 from the germline V gene are MNHEY and SVGEGT. The CDR3 has 16 amino acids. The CDR3: CASSYSSGRPIYEQYF. Written as DNA, the CDR3 is TGTGCCAGCAGTTACTCTAGCGGGAGGCCCATCTACGAGCAGTACTTC.

This rearrangement joins TRBV11-3 to TRBJ2-5, with 8 bases matching TRBD2. The CDR3 has 15 amino acids. V was pared by 1 base and J by 4 bases, with 5 bases of the junction left unmatched. Per germline, CDR1 SGHNT and CDR2 YENEEA. CDR3 in DNA: TGTGCCAGCAGCTTAGCCGGGGGGGCTGCAGAGACCCAGTACTTC. Amino acids: CASSLAGGAAETQYF. The full variable domain, in which reference TRBV11-3 and TRBJ2-5 provide the parts outside the CDR3, is EAGVVQSPRYKIIEKKQPVAFWCNPISGHNTLYWYLQNLGQGPELLIRYENEEAVDDSQLPKDRFSAERLKGVDSTLKIQPAELGDSAVYLCASSLAGGAAETQYFGPGTRLLVL.

The chain links TRBV3-1 (or the pseudogene TRBV3-2) to TRBJ1-5, with a tentative D call TRBD1 (6 bases). Per germline, CDR1 LGHDT and CDR2 YNNKEL (reference sequence). The CDR3 totals 14 residues. Trimming pared 5 bases from V and 6 bases from J, leaving 14 bases between. The CDR3 region has the DNA TGTGCCAGCAGCTACGGACAGTCCCCTCAGCCCCAGCATTTT. Residues: CASSYGQSPQPQHF.

This clone was seen once. This chain joins TRBV5-6 and TRBJ2-3; D is undetermined. Germline V gene lookup returns CDR1 SGHDT and CDR2 YYEEEE. The CDR3 covers 15 residues. Deletions cut 4 bases from V and 1 base from J, with 13 bases between. CDR3 protein: CASSKTHSRTDTQYF. DNA for the CDR3: TGTGCCAGCAGCAAAACCCACTCTCGCACAGATACGCAGTATTTT.

The V call is TRBV19, the J call TRBJ1-1, with 9 bases lining up with TRBD1. The CDR3 loop spans 14 amino acids. J gave up 4 bases and V 5 bases, and 5 bases lay outside the gene matches. Germline V gene sequence: CDR1 LNHDA, CDR2 SQIVND (reference sequence). CDR3 region: CASSLPTGGTEAFF. The DNA of the CDR3 is TGTGCCAGTAGTTTGCCGACAGGGGGCACTGAAGCTTTCTTT. Full variable domain (rest looked up from reference TRBV19 and TRBJ1-1): DGGITQSPKYLFRKEGQNVTLSCEQNLNHDAMYWYRQDPGQGLRLIYYSQIVNDFQKGDIAEGYSVSREKKESFPLTVTSAQKNPTAFYLCASSLPTGGTEAFFGQGTRLTVV.

This sequence joins TRBV5-6 and TRBJ1-6; 7 positions match TRBD1. CDR3 length: 16 residues. V trimming: 6 bases; J trimming: 5 bases; junction bases outside the gene matches: 11. The germline gives CDR1 SGHDT, CDR2 YYEEEE. The CDR3: CASTSAGRGNNSPLHF. CDR3 nucleotide sequence: TGTGCCAGCACCTCGGCAGGCAGGGGGAATAATTCACCCCTCCACTTT. Full variable domain (remainder filled in from reference TRBV5-6 and TRBJ1-6): DAGVTQSPTHLIKTRGQQVTLRCSPKSGHDTVSWYQQALGQGPQFIFQYYEEEERQRGNFPDRFSGHQFPNYSSELNVNALLLGDSALYLCASTSAGRGNNSPLHFGNGTRLTVT.

This clone was seen once. This rearrangement joins TRBV10-3 to TRBJ2-7, with D possibly TRBD1 on 6 matching bases. CDR3 size: 12 residues. V lost 8 bases, J lost 3 bases, and 11 bases lay in between. Per germline, CDR1 ENHRY and CDR2 SYGVKD. The CDR3 coding sequence is TGTGCCATCTCAAGGACAGTCTACGAGCAGTACTTC. Translated, it gives CAISRTVYEQYF.

The rearrangement joins TRBV24-1 to TRBJ2-5; TRBD1 agrees at 11 bases. This CDR3 has 20 amino acids. Germline V lookup: CDR1 KGHDR, CDR2 SFDVKD. Trimming took 2 bases from V and 4 from J; bases not matched to a gene: 17. The DNA for the CDR3 is TGTGCCACCAGTGATTGCCCCCCCCGGGACAGGGGGGGAAAAGGAGAGACCCAGTACTTC. Translating gives CATSDCPPRDRGGKGETQYF.

The chain links TRBV4-2 to TRBJ2-5, with TRBD1 matching over 8 bases. The CDR3 totals 15 residues. The J segment lost 5 bases and the V segment lost 1 base, leaving 6 bases of the junction unmatched. From germline, CDR1 is LGHNA and CDR2 YNFKEQ. Here the CDR3 DNA reads TGTGCCAGCAGCCAAGCGGCAGGGGGCGCCGAGACCCAGTACTTC. Amino acids: CASSQAAGGAETQYF.

In DNA form, the CDR3 reads TGTGCCAGCAGTTTCCGGTGGGCCGAGCAGTACTTC. Its translation: CASSFRWAEQYF. V usage is TRBV28 and J usage is TRBJ2-7; no firm D call. CDR1 is MDHEN and CDR2 is SYDVKM in the germline V gene. Trimming removed 3 bases at V and 6 bases at J, with 9 bases between. The CDR3 is made up of 12 amino acids.

This chain uses TRBV18 with TRBJ2-3; D possibly corresponds to TRBD2 (5 bases). The germline CDR1 and CDR2 sequences are KGHSH and LQKENI. The CDR3 is 14 amino acids. V was shortened by 0 bases and J by 4 bases, with 8 bases between the two germline ends. CDR3 residues: CASSPPSGSDTQYF. The CDR3 bases are TGTGCCAGCTCACCACCGAGCGGTTCAGATACGCAGTATTTT.

V and J are TRBV6-1 and TRBJ1-2; 9 bases match TRBD1. This CDR3 is 14 amino acids long. Germline CDR1 reads MNHNS; CDR2 reads SASEGT. V shed 3 bases, J shed 4 bases, and the junction held 3 bases outside the gene matches. CDR3 protein: CASSEGQGPYGYTF. CDR3 DNA: TGTGCCAGCAGTGAGGGACAGGGACCCTATGGCTACACCTTC.

The CDR3 region has the DNA TGTGCCAGCAGCCAAGATGGAACAGCCTACAATGAGCAGTTCTTC. It codes for CASSQDGTAYNEQFF. The chain carries TRBV3-1 (or the pseudogene TRBV3-2) and TRBJ2-1; D is unclear. The ends were cut back, 0 bases at V and 2 bases at J, with 8 bases in the middle. CDR3 size: 15 residues. Germline V gene data show CDR1 as LGHDT and CDR2 as YNNKEL (reference sequence).